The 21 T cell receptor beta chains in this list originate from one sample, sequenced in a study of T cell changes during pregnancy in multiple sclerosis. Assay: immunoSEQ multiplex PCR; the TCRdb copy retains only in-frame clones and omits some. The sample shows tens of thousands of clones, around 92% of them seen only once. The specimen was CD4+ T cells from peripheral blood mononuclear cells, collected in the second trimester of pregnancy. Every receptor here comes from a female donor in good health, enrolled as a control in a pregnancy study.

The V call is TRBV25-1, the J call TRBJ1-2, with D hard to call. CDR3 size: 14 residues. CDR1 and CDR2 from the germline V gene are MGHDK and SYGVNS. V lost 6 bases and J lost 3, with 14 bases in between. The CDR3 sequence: CASSHAGDHYGYTF. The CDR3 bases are TGTGCCAGCAGCCACGCCGGGGATCACTATGGCTACACCTTC.

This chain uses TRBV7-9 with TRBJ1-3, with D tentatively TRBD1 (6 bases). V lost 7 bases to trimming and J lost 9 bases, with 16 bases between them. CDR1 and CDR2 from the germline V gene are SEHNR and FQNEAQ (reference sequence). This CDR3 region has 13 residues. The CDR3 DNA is TGTGCCAGCACCGTGGGCAGGGGCGGCACCATATATTTT. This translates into CASTVGRGGTIYF.

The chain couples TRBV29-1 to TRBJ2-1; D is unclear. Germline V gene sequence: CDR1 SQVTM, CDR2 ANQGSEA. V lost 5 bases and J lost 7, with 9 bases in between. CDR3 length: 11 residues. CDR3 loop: CSVSGANEQFF. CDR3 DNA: TGCAGCGTTTCGGGTGCGAATGAGCAGTTCTTC.

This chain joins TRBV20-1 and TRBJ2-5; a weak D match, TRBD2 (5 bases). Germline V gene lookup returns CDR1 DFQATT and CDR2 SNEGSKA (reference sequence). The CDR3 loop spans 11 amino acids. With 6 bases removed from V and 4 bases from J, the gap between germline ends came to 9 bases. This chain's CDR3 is CSALASETQYF. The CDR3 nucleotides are TGCAGTGCCCTAGCCTCAGAGACCCAGTACTTC.

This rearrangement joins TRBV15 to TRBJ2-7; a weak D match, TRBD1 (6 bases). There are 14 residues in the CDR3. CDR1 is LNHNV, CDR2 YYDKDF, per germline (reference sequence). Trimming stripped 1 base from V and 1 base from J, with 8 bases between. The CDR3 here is CATSRGGQSYEQYF. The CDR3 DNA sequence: TGTGCCACCAGCAGAGGTGGACAGTCCTACGAGCAGTACTTC.

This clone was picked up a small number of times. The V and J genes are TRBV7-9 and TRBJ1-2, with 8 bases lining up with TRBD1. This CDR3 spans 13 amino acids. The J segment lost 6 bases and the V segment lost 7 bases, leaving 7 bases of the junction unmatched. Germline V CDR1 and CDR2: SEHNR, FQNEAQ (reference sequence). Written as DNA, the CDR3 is TGTGCCAGCAACCTAGGACAGGGAGATGGCTACACCTTC. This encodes CASNLGQGDGYTF.

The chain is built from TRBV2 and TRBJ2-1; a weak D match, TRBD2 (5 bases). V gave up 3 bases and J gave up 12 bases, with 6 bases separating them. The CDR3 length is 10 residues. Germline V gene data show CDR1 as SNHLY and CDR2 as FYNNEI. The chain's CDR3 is CASSEGRQFF. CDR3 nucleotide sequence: TGTGCCAGCAGTGAGGGGAGGCAGTTCTTC.

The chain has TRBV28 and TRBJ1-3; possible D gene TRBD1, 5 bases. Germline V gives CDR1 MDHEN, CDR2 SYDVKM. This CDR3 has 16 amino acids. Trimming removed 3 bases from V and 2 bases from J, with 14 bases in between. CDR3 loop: CASSLGGLTAGNTIYF. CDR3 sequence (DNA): TGTGCCAGCAGTTTGGGGGGATTAACTGCTGGAAACACCATATATTTT.

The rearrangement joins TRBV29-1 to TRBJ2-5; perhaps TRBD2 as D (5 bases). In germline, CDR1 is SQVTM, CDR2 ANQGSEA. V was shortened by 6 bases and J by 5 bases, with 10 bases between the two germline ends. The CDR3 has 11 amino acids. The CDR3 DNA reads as TGCAGCGTGGAGGAGTGGGAGACCCAGTACTTC. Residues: CSVEEWETQYF.

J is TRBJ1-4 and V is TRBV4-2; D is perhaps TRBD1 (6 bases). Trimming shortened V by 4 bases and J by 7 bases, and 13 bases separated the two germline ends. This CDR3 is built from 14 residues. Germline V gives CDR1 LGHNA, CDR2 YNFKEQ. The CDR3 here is CASSPGQTGEKLFF. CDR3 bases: TGTGCCAGCAGCCCTGGACAGACGGGTGAAAAACTGTTTTTT.

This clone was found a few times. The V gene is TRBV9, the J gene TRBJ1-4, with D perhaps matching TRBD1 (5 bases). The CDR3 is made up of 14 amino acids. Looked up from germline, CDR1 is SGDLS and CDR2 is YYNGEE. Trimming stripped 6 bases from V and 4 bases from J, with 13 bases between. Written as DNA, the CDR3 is TGTGCCAGCAACCGACAGTCCTTTAATGAAAAACTGTTTTTT. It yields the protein CASNRQSFNEKLFF. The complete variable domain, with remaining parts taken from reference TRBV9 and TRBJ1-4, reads DSGVTQTPKHLITATGQRVTLRCSPRSGDLSVYWYQQSLDQGLQFLIQYYNGEERAKGNILERFSAQQFPDLHSELNLSSLELGDSALYFCASNRQSFNEKLFFGSGTQLSVL.

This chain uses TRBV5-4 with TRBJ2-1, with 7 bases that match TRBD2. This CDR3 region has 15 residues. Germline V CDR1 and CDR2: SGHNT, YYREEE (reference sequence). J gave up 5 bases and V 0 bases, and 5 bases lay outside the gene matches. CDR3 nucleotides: TGTGCCAGCAGCTTGGACCAGCGGGGCGACAATGAGCAGTTCTTC. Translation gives CASSLDQRGDNEQFF.

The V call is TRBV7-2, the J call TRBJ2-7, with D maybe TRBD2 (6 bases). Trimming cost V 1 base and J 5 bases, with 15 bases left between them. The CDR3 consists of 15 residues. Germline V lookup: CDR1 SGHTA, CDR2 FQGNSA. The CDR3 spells CASSLVLLASHEQYF. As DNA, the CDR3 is TGTGCCAGCAGCTTAGTTCTACTAGCTTCCCACGAGCAGTACTTC.

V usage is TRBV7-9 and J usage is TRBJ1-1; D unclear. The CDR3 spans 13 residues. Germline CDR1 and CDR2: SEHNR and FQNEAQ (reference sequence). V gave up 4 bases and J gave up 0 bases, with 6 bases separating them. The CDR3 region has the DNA TGTGCCAGCAGCTCTCTAATGAACACTGAAGCTTTCTTT. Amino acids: CASSSLMNTEAFF.

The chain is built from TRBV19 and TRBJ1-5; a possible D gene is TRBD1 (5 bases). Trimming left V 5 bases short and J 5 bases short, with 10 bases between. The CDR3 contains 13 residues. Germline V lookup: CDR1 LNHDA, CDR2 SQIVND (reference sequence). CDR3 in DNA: TGTGCCAGTAGTCTCGGGGGTCATCAGCCCCAGCATTTT. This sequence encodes CASSLGGHQPQHF.

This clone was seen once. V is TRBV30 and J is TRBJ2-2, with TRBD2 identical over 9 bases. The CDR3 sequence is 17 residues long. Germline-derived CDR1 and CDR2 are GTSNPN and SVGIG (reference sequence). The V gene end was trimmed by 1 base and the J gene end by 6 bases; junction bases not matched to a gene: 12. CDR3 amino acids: CAWSGGGGRALAGELFF. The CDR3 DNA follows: TGTGCCTGGAGTGGGGGAGGCGGGAGGGCCCTCGCCGGGGAGCTGTTTTTT.

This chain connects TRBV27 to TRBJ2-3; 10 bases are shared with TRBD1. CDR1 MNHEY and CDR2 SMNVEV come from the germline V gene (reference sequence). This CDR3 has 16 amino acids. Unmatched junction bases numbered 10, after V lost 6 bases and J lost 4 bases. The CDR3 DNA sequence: TGTGCCAGCAGCATCTGGTCCGGGACAGGGGCAGATACGCAGTATTTT. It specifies CASSIWSGTGADTQYF.

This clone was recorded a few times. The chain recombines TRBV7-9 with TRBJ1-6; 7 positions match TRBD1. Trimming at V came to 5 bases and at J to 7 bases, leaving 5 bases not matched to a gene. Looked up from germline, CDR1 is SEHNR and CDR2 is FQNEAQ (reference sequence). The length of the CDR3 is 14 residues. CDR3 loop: CASSPQGINSPLHF. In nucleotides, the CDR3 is TGTGCCAGCAGCCCACAGGGGATCAATTCACCCCTCCACTTT.

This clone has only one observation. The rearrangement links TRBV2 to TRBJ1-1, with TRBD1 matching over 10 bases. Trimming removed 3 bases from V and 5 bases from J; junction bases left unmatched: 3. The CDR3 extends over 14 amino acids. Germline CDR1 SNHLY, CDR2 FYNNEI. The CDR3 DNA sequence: TGTGCCAGCAGTGAGTGGGACAGGGGAACTGAAGCTTTCTTT. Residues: CASSEWDRGTEAFF.

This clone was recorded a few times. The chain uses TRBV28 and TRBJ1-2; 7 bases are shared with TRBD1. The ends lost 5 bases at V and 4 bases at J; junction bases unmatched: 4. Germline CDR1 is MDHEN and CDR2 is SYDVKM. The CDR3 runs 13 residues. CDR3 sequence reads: CASSPDRAYGYTF. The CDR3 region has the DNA TGTGCCAGCAGTCCCGACAGGGCCTATGGCTACACCTTC.

The CDR3 DNA sequence: TGTGCCAGCAGCGTAGGAATCAGGTCAAGGCTAGCGGGAGTTGGGGAGACCCAGTACTTC. Amino acids: CASSVGIRSRLAGVGETQYF. The chain couples TRBV9 to TRBJ2-5; the match to TRBD2 covers 10 bases. CDR1 and CDR2 (germline): SGDLS, YYNGEE. The ends lost 0 bases at V and 5 bases at J; junction bases unmatched: 19. CDR3 length: 20 amino acids.